The 22 T cell receptor beta chains below all came from one sample that was sequenced in a study of glioma-infiltrating T cells after dendritic cell vaccination. As for time point: after dendritic cell vaccination, including at tumor progression/relapse. TCRdb keeps only in-frame clones here, not all; method: immunoSEQ multiplex PCR. The sample lists about 110,000 clones; roughly 89% were seen once. This specimen consisted of blood, obtained after dendritic cell vaccination. Receptor source: a human donor with glioblastoma.

The chain has TRBV10-2 and TRBJ2-7; 7 nucleotides align to TRBD2. CDR3 length: 15 residues. Germline loops: CDR1 WSHSY, CDR2 SAAADI. J gave up 0 bases and V 3 bases, and 5 bases lay outside the gene matches. In nucleotides, the CDR3 is TGCGCCAGCAGTGAATGGCGGGGGTCCTCCTACGAGCAGTACTTC. Protein sequence: CASSEWRGSSYEQYF.

This clone was recorded only once. The chain employs TRBV25-1 and TRBJ1-3, with 7 bases lining up with TRBD1. With 2 bases clipped from V and 0 bases from J, the junction kept 7 bases outside the gene matches. From germline, CDR1 is MGHDK and CDR2 SYGVNS. The CDR3 has 17 residues. The CDR3 nucleotides read TGTGCCAGCAGTGAAAAGGGGGCGGGGAGCTCTGGAAACACCATATATTTT. It yields the protein CASSEKGAGSSGNTIYF.

This chain connects TRBV10-3 to TRBJ1-2; D gene unclear. V lost 6 bases to trimming and J lost 7 bases, with 15 bases between them. The CDR3 spans 13 residues. The germline V gene has CDR1 ENHRY and CDR2 SYGVKD. CDR3 in amino acids: CAISTGVDVGYTF. Written as DNA, the CDR3 is TGTGCCATCAGCACGGGAGTAGATGTTGGCTACACCTTC.

On this clone itself: Within the sample, other DNA sequences also encode this same CDR3. The chain combines TRBV6-5 with TRBJ1-3, with D unresolved. The V end lost 4 bases, the J end lost 1 base, and 8 bases lay between the germline ends. The CDR3 consists of 14 residues. CDR1 is MNHEY and CDR2 is SVGAGI in the germline V gene. The CDR3 DNA follows: TGTGCCAGCAGTTCCGCGGGTTCTGGAAACACCATATATTTT. Translation gives CASSSAGSGNTIYF.

V gene TRBV6-6 combines with J gene TRBJ1-2; 8 bases are a match to TRBD1. CDR3 length equals 14 residues. With 1 base clipped from V and 4 bases from J, the junction kept 2 bases outside the gene matches. Germline loops: CDR1 MNHNY, CDR2 SVGAGI (reference sequence). The CDR3 loop reads CASSYFGQGYGYTF. Written as DNA, the CDR3 is TGTGCCAGCAGTTACTTCGGACAGGGCTATGGCTACACCTTC.

The genes are TRBV6-5 and TRBJ1-4; D gene ambiguous. The CDR3 loop spans 15 amino acids. Germline V gene sequence: CDR1 MNHEY, CDR2 SVGAGI. V shed 5 bases and J shed 0 bases, with 10 bases lying between them. The CDR3 nucleotides read TGTGCCAGCAGTCCCACTAGATCAACTAATGAAAAACTGTTTTTT. It is translated as CASSPTRSTNEKLFF.

This sequence joins TRBV5-6 and TRBJ1-4, with D tentatively TRBD1 (6 bases). The length of the CDR3 is 15 residues. Deletions cut 0 bases from V and 6 bases from J, with 12 bases between. In germline, CDR1 is SGHDT, CDR2 YYEEEE. CDR3 sequence (DNA): TGTGCCAGCAGCTTGGGGGGCAGGGGTGATGAAAAACTGTTTTTT. This translates into CASSLGGRGDEKLFF.

V gene TRBV5-1 combines with J gene TRBJ1-2; D is perhaps TRBD1 (5 bases). This CDR3 spans 15 amino acids. From germline, CDR1 is SGHRS and CDR2 YFSETQ. V was shortened by 0 bases and J by 2 bases, with 11 bases between the two germline ends. The CDR3 DNA reads as TGCGCCAGCAGCTTGGGCGGGGCCGACAACTATGGCTACACCTTC. Protein product: CASSLGGADNYGYTF. Drawing the rest from reference TRBV5-1 and TRBJ1-2, the complete variable domain is KAGVTQTPRYLIKTRGQQVTLSCSPISGHRSVSWYQQTPGQGLQFLFEYFSETQRNKGNFPGRFSGRQFSNSRSEMNVSTLELGDSALYLCASSLGGADNYGYTFGSGTRLTVV.

The chain has TRBV11-2 and TRBJ1-5; 7 positions agree with TRBD1. Trimming cost V 2 bases and J 10 bases; bases outside gene matches: 8. The germline CDR1 and CDR2 sequences are SGHAT and FQNNGV. The length of the CDR3 is 14 residues. CDR3 nucleotide sequence: TGTGCCAGCAGCTTAAGGGGGCCTGCTTACCCCCAGCATTTT. This gives the protein CASSLRGPAYPQHF. Using reference TRBV11-2 and TRBJ1-5 for the parts outside the CDR3, the full variable domain is EAGVAQSPRYKIIEKRQSVAFWCNPISGHATLYWYQQILGQGPKLLIQFQNNGVVDDSQLPKDRFSAERLKGVDSTLKIQPAKLEDSAVYLCASSLRGPAYPQHFGDGTRLSIL.

The rearrangement joins TRBV6-5 to TRBJ2-5, with 14 nucleotides matching TRBD2. Germline-derived CDR1 and CDR2 are MNHEY and SVGAGI. CDR3 length: 16 residues. Losses at the gene ends were 4 bases for V and 1 base for J; bases not matched to a gene: 2. CDR3 protein: CASSLGTSGGQETQYF. The CDR3 nucleotides read TGTGCCAGCAGTTTGGGGACTAGCGGGGGCCAAGAGACCCAGTACTTC.

About this clone itself: An end of the junction differs from the germline gene, which may be a read error. The chain recombines TRBV7-7 with TRBJ2-3; a weak D match, TRBD1 (5 bases). The CDR3 loop spans 17 amino acids. The germline CDR1 and CDR2 sequences are SSHAT and FNYEAQ (reference sequence). The CDR3 protein is CASSPITGLGSTDTQYF. CDR3 coding DNA: TGTGCTAGCAGCCCCATAACAGGTTTGGGTAGCACAGATACGCAGTATTTT.

The chain combines TRBV5-1 with TRBJ1-1; perhaps TRBD1 as D (6 bases). V shed 3 bases and J shed 3 bases, with 18 bases lying between them. The CDR3 is made up of 16 amino acids. The germline CDR1 and CDR2 sequences are SGHRS and YFSETQ. The CDR3 loop reads CASSWDTAKFDTEAFF. CDR3 sequence (DNA): TGCGCCAGCAGCTGGGACACGGCAAAATTTGACACTGAAGCTTTCTTT.

The V gene is TRBV2, the J gene TRBJ2-5; perhaps TRBD1 as D (5 bases). Looked up from germline, CDR1 is SNHLY and CDR2 is FYNNEI. Trimming cost V 5 bases and J 4 bases, with 8 bases left between them. This CDR3 comprises 12 residues. The CDR3 region is CASSSDRETQYF. CDR3 nucleotide sequence: TGTGCCAGCAGTTCCGACAGAGAGACCCAGTACTTC.

This chain links TRBV10-3 with TRBJ2-7, with 9 bases matching TRBD1. This CDR3 has 16 amino acids. After removal of 2 bases from V and 3 bases from J, the junction contained 8 bases not matched to a gene. Germline CDR1 and CDR2: ENHRY and SYGVKD. CDR3 nucleotide sequence: TGTGCCATCAGTGAGCCAGGGGGACAGGGAGACTACGAGCAGTACTTC. Translation: CAISEPGGQGDYEQYF.

This chain links TRBV19 with TRBJ1-2, with no clear D. Germline loops: CDR1 LNHDA, CDR2 SQIVND (reference sequence). With 3 bases removed from V and 0 bases from J, the gap between germline ends came to 14 bases. CDR3 size: 16 residues. The CDR3 protein is CASSIRHEISNYGYTF. For the CDR3, the DNA is TGTGCCAGTAGTATTCGACACGAGATTTCTAACTATGGCTACACCTTC.

This chain joins TRBV5-6 and TRBJ2-7; 11 positions agree with TRBD2. The length of the CDR3 is 18 residues. V lost 3 bases and J lost 2; bases outside the gene matches: 13. CDR1 is SGHDT and CDR2 is YYEEEE in the germline V gene. The CDR3 sequence is CASSSTGTSGFITYEQYF. CDR3 sequence (DNA): TGTGCCAGCAGCTCTACCGGGACTAGCGGTTTCATAACCTACGAGCAGTACTTC.

At least ten counts were recorded for this clone. This chain joins TRBV2 and TRBJ2-7; 7 positions agree with TRBD1. J gave up 3 bases and V 6 bases, and 8 bases lay outside the gene matches. Germline CDR1 SNHLY, CDR2 FYNNEI. This CDR3 has 14 amino acids. The CDR3 bases are TGTGCCAGCAGGGCCGGGACAGCAGACTACGAGCAGTACTTC. Translated, it gives CASRAGTADYEQYF. Supplemented by reference TRBV2 and TRBJ2-7, the full variable domain reads EPEVTQTPSHQVTQMGQEVILRCVPISNHLYFYWYRQILGQKVEFLVSFYNNEISEKSEIFDDQFSVERPDGSNFTLKIRSTKLEDSAMYFCASRAGTADYEQYFGPGTRLTVT.

The chain recombines TRBV6-5 with TRBJ2-7, with 13 bases identical to TRBD2. The length of the CDR3 is 14 residues. Germline V gene sequence: CDR1 MNHEY, CDR2 SVGAGI. Losses at the gene ends were 6 bases for V and 5 bases for J; bases not matched to a gene: 4. The CDR3 loop is CASRRTSGRHEQYF. In DNA form, the CDR3 reads TGTGCCAGCAGGCGGACTAGCGGGAGACACGAGCAGTACTTC.

The chain carries TRBV5-1 and TRBJ2-1, with a tentative D call TRBD1 (6 bases). The CDR3 totals 16 residues. V lost 4 bases and J lost 0, with 14 bases in between. Germline V gene sequence: CDR1 SGHRS, CDR2 YFSETQ. The CDR3 sequence is CASSPQGRSSYNEQFF. CDR3 nucleotide sequence: TGCGCCAGCAGCCCACAGGGACGGAGCTCCTACAATGAGCAGTTCTTC.

The chain carries TRBV10-3 and TRBJ2-1; 10 bases match TRBD2. This CDR3 is built from 16 residues. Germline V gives CDR1 ENHRY, CDR2 SYGVKD. The trim removed 6 bases at V and 4 bases at J, leaving 9 bases unmatched. The DNA of the CDR3 is TGTGCCATCAGGAGAAGCGGGAGGGCCGCGTACAATGAGCAGTTCTTC. Translation: CAIRRSGRAAYNEQFF.

The CDR3 protein is CASSVNSDNSPLHF. Here the CDR3 DNA reads TGTGCCAGCAGCGTCAACAGTGATAATTCACCCCTCCACTTT. The J gene is TRBJ1-6, the V gene TRBV9; D gene unclear. The germline V gene has CDR1 SGDLS and CDR2 YYNGEE. V gave up 2 bases and J gave up 5 bases, with 8 bases separating them. CDR3 size: 14 residues.

The chain employs TRBV10-3 and TRBJ1-5, with D possibly TRBD1 on 5 matching bases. The germline CDR1 and CDR2 sequences are ENHRY and SYGVKD. The V gene lost 3 bases and the J gene lost 0 bases, with 9 bases spanning the gap. CDR3 length: 15 amino acids. CDR3 nucleotides: TGTGCCATCAGTGAATCGGGGGATAGCAATCAGCCCCAGCATTTT. This gives the protein CAISESGDSNQPQHF.